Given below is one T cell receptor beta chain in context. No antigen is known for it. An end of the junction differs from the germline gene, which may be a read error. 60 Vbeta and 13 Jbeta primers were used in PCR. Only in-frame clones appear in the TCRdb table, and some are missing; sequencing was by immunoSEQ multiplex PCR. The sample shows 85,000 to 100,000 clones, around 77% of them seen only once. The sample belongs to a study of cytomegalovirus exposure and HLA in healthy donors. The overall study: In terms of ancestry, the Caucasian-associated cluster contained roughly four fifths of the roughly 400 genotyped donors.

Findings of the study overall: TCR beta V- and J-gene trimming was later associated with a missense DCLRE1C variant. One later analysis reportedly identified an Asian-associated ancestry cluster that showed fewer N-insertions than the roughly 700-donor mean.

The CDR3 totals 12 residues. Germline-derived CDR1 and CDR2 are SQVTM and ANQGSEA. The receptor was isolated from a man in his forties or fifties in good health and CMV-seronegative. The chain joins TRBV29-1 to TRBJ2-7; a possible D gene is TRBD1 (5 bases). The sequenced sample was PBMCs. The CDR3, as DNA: TGCAGCGTTGAACATGGCCAGGGATCCTCTTTCTTC. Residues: CSVEHGQGSSFF.